The following is a TCR beta chain sequence with its context. This record belongs to a study of control samples from healthy donors and cancer patients. The protocol was immunoSEQ multiplex PCR, while the TCRdb copy is restricted to in-frame clones and leaves out a portion. The table lists 150,000 to 200,000 clones, around 90% of them singletons. The CDR3 loop spans 13 amino acids. V lost 8 bases and J lost 2, with 9 bases in between. Germline CDR1 reads MNHEY; CDR2 reads SVGAGI. Sequenced input: blood. The receptor comes from a woman aged 30 to 39 in good health. The chain uses TRBV6-5 and TRBJ2-2; D is unresolved. The CDR3 loop reads CASQARNTGELFF. In DNA form, the CDR3 reads TGTGCCAGCCAGGCCAGAAACACCGGGGAGCTGTTTTTT.